Following are 4 T cell receptor beta chains from one sample sequenced in a study of blood T cell repertoires in COVID-19. TCRdb's table, derived via immunoSEQ multiplex PCR, lists solely in-frame clones and lacks some. The table has around 140,000 clones, around 89% seen once. Sequencing input: peripheral blood. The receptors here all came from a middle-aged man with active or convalescent COVID-19.

The chain links TRBV7-4 to TRBJ2-5, with 7 bases matching TRBD1. Germline V lookup: CDR1 SGHVT, CDR2 SQSDAQ. The CDR3 has 18 residues. Losses at the gene ends were 2 bases for V and 1 base for J; bases not matched to a gene: 13. The CDR3 spells CASSLCPQDRVPQETQYF. The CDR3 DNA sequence: TGTGCCAGCAGCTTATGTCCCCAAGACAGGGTCCCCCAAGAGACCCAGTACTTC.

The chain uses TRBV19 and TRBJ1-5; 9 positions match TRBD1. V was pared by 6 bases and J by 7 bases, with 10 bases of the junction left unmatched. Per the germline V gene, CDR1 is LNHDA and CDR2 is SQIVND (reference sequence). This CDR3 has 15 amino acids. The CDR3 region is CASSLGTGSVQPQHF. The CDR3 DNA is TGTGCCAGTAGCCTTGGGACAGGGTCGGTACAGCCCCAGCATTTT.

The chain links TRBV5-1 to TRBJ1-5; D not resolved. Germline-derived CDR1 and CDR2 are SGHRS and YFSETQ. The CDR3 has 14 residues. Trimming shortened V by 0 bases and J by 4 bases, and 8 bases separated the two germline ends. CDR3 sequence reads: CASSLDSLNQPQHF. In DNA form, the CDR3 reads TGCGCCAGCAGCTTGGACAGCCTTAATCAGCCCCAGCATTTT. The whole variable domain, remainder taken from reference TRBV5-1 and TRBJ1-5, is KAGVTQTPRYLIKTRGQQVTLSCSPISGHRSVSWYQQTPGQGLQFLFEYFSETQRNKGNFPGRFSGRQFSNSRSEMNVSTLELGDSALYLCASSLDSLNQPQHFGDGTRLSIL.

This clone appeared once. The V call is TRBV10-3, the J call TRBJ1-1; D uncertain. CDR3 length equals 14 residues. Germline values: CDR1 ENHRY, CDR2 SYGVKD. The V gene lost 3 bases and the J gene lost 1 base, with 9 bases spanning the gap. The CDR3 spells CAISESGTNTEAFF. For the CDR3, the DNA is TGTGCCATCAGTGAATCGGGAACGAACACTGAAGCTTTCTTT.